The entry that follows covers one T cell receptor beta chain sequence. The entry originates in a study of T cell responses to AZD1222 COVID-19 vaccine. Germline V gives CDR1 SGHTS, CDR2 YDEGEE. Trimming shortened V by 6 bases and J by 0 bases, and 13 bases separated the two germline ends. The CDR3 extends over 14 amino acids. Sequencing used immunoSEQ multiplex PCR; TCRdb keeps in-frame clones, though not all of them. The data contain 130,000 to 150,000 clones, approximately 90% of them singletons. This receptor was obtained from an adult in good health. The V and J genes are TRBV5-8 and TRBJ2-7, with D unclear. This sample comprised peripheral blood, obtained on day 0 of AZD1222 vaccination. CDR3 sequence reads: CASTHLLSSYEQYF. The CDR3 DNA is TGTGCCAGCACTCATTTACTCAGCTCCTACGAGCAGTACTTC.